This passage covers 27 T cell receptor beta chains from one sample sequenced in a study of early T cells in non-severe SARS-CoV-2 infection. TCRdb fed the 5' RACE reads into MiXCR, producing one record per CDR3 protein. Of roughly 68,000 distinct CDR3 sequences in the sample, just under 5% were seen once. Source material: whole blood. The source of these receptors is an adult who was a healthcare worker with PCR-confirmed SARS-CoV-2 infection or an uninfected control (not recorded which).

The chain carries TRBV29-1 and TRBJ2-7; TRBD1 aligns across 8 bases. This CDR3 comprises 12 residues. Germline CDR1 is SQVTM and CDR2 is ANQGSEA. The V gene end was trimmed by 4 bases and the J gene end by 5 bases; junction bases not matched to a gene: 4. As DNA, the CDR3 is TGCAGCGTTGGGGACAGGAGGCACGAGCAGTACTTC. Protein product: CSVGDRRHEQYF.

The sample holds many counts of this clonotype. V and J are TRBV5-1 and TRBJ2-1, with 7 bases matching TRBD2. Looked up from germline, CDR1 is SGHRS and CDR2 is YFSETQ. There are 15 residues in the CDR3. The V and J ends lost 2 bases and 0 bases, in that order; junction bases with no gene match: 2. CDR3 sequence: CASSLSGDSYNEQFF. The CDR3 DNA sequence: TGCGCCAGCAGCTTAAGCGGGGACTCCTACAATGAGCAGTTCTTC.

This clonotype was seen repeatedly, ten times or more. The chain couples TRBV7-2 to TRBJ2-7; the D is unclear. Trimming took 3 bases from V and 3 from J, leaving 9 bases between them. CDR3 size: 13 residues. CDR1 and CDR2 (germline): SGHTA, FQGNSA. The CDR3 DNA follows: TGTGCCAGCAGCTTGGAGTGGGGCTACGAGCAGTACTTC. It yields the protein CASSLEWGYEQYF.

Ten or more counts support this clonotype. V and J are TRBV10-3 and TRBJ2-7, with D perhaps matching TRBD2 (5 bases). The V end was cut by 6 bases, the J end by 1 base, with 16 bases between. The V gene's germline CDR1 is ENHRY and CDR2 SYGVKD. The CDR3 contains 15 residues. The CDR3 region has the DNA TGTGCCATCAGGGGAGACCTGACGAGGTCCTACGAGCAGTACTTC. Its protein is CAIRGDLTRSYEQYF.

The V gene is TRBV19, the J gene TRBJ2-3, with TRBD2 matching 8 bases. CDR1 is LNHDA, CDR2 SQIVND, per germline (reference sequence). The CDR3 consists of 12 residues. V gave up 5 bases and J gave up 7 bases; unmatched junction bases: 2. The CDR3 sequence is CASSSGGHTQYF. The CDR3 bases are TGTGCCAGTAGTTCGGGGGGGCATACGCAGTATTTT. The full variable domain, rest sourced from reference TRBV19 and TRBJ2-3, is DGGITQSPKYLFRKEGQNVTLSCEQNLNHDAMYWYRQDPGQGLRLIYYSQIVNDFQKGDIAEGYSVSREKKESFPLTVTSAQKNPTAFYLCASSSGGHTQYFGPGTRLTVL.

The V and J genes are TRBV5-8 and TRBJ2-3, with D possibly matching TRBD1 (7 bases). The V gene's germline CDR1 is SGHTS and CDR2 YDEGEE. CDR3 length equals 22 residues. The germline V and J ends were trimmed by 5 bases and 2 bases, with 36 bases remaining between them. Here the CDR3 DNA reads TGTGCCAGCAGACTGACAGGGCGATACCTCCTGAACCACACACTAGCCACAGATACGCAGTATTTT. Its protein is CASRLTGRYLLNHTLATDTQYF.

This clonotype was picked up many times. This sequence joins TRBV24-1 and TRBJ2-5, with TRBD2 matching over 10 bases. CDR1 is KGHDR and CDR2 is SFDVKD in the germline V gene. The CDR3 runs 14 residues. The ends lost 9 bases at V and 2 bases at J; junction bases unmatched: 5. The CDR3 spells CATEAGGWQETQYF. As DNA, the CDR3 is TGTGCCACCGAAGCGGGAGGGTGGCAAGAGACCCAGTACTTC.

The chain has TRBV20-1 and TRBJ2-7; 10 bases are shared with TRBD2. CDR1 DFQATT and CDR2 SNEGSKA come from the germline V gene (reference sequence). The CDR3 runs to 13 residues. The V segment lost 3 bases and the J segment 4 bases; nucleotides outside the gene matches: 3. CDR3 sequence: CSARASGSYEQYF. In DNA form, the CDR3 reads TGCAGTGCTAGGGCTAGCGGGAGTTACGAGCAGTACTTC.

This clonotype has a count of ten or more. The rearrangement links TRBV1 to TRBJ2-1. TRBV1 is labeled a pseudogene. The CDR3 consists of 13 residues. The CDR3: CTSSQDGDEEQFF. CDR3 sequence (DNA): TGCACCAGCAGCCAAGACGGAGACGAGGAGCAGTTCTTC.

The chain carries TRBV10-3 and TRBJ2-3; D is undetermined. Germline V gives CDR1 ENHRY, CDR2 SYGVKD. This CDR3 contains 11 residues. Trimming cost V 4 bases and J 4 bases, with 3 bases left between them. The CDR3 is CAISASDTQYF. The DNA for the CDR3 is TGTGCCATCAGTGCGTCAGATACGCAGTATTTT.

This clonotype has a count of ten or more. The V call is TRBV3-1, the J call TRBJ1-4; D may be TRBD1 (5 bases). Trimming pared 1 base from V and 0 bases from J, leaving 6 bases between. The CDR3 is 15 amino acids. Germline V gene lookup returns CDR1 LGHDT and CDR2 YNNKEL (reference sequence). CDR3 in DNA: TGTGCCAGCAGCCAAGTAGGGGCAACTAATGAAAAACTGTTTTTT. Translation: CASSQVGATNEKLFF.

This clonotype was recorded at least ten times. The rearrangement joins TRBV6-6 to TRBJ2-2; 7 bases are a match to TRBD2. CDR3 size: 14 residues. J gave up 4 bases and V 6 bases, and 5 bases lay outside the gene matches. CDR1 is MNHNY, CDR2 SVGAGI, per germline (reference sequence). The CDR3 here is CASSQLARTGELFF. The CDR3, as DNA: TGTGCCAGCAGCCAACTAGCGCGCACCGGGGAGCTGTTTTTT.

This clonotype was observed at least ten times. The chain carries TRBV3-1 and TRBJ2-1; 7 bases are a match to TRBD2. CDR1 LGHDT and CDR2 YNNKEL come from the germline V gene (reference sequence). This CDR3 is 15 amino acids long. Trimming at V came to 1 base and at J to 8 bases, leaving 8 bases not matched to a gene. The chain's CDR3 is CASSQGTSNGDEQFF. CDR3 in DNA: TGTGCCAGCAGCCAAGGGACTAGTAACGGCGATGAGCAGTTCTTC.

There are many counts of this clonotype. This sequence joins TRBV7-2 and TRBJ2-3; 9 bases line up with TRBD1. In germline, CDR1 is SGHTA, CDR2 FQGNSA. The CDR3 totals 14 residues. V gave up 1 base and J gave up 6 bases; unmatched junction bases: 2. CDR3 in amino acids: CASSLDRGLDTQYF. CDR3 sequence (DNA): TGTGCCAGCAGCTTAGACAGGGGGCTGGATACGCAGTATTTT.

This clonotype was found a few times. The genes are TRBV5-1 and TRBJ2-3; D call uncertain. There are 13 residues in the CDR3. Germline V gene sequence: CDR1 SGHRS, CDR2 YFSETQ. Trimming shortened V by 4 bases and J by 3 bases, and 9 bases separated the two germline ends. The CDR3 is CASSPRRTDTQYF. The CDR3 DNA is TGCGCCAGCAGCCCTAGAAGGACAGATACGCAGTATTTT.

This clonotype was recorded a few times. The chain joins TRBV18 to TRBJ2-1; D is uncertain. Germline V CDR1 and CDR2: KGHSH, LQKENI. The CDR3 extends over 14 amino acids. V shed 2 bases and J shed 1 base, with 6 bases lying between them. The CDR3 nucleotides are TGTGCCAGCTCACCAGAGGTTTCCTACAATGAGCAGTTCTTC. It codes for CASSPEVSYNEQFF. The complete variable domain, with remaining parts taken from reference TRBV18 and TRBJ2-1, reads NAGVMQNPRHLVRRRGQEARLRCSPMKGHSHVYWYRQLPEEGLKFMVYLQKENIIDESGMPKERFSAEFPKEGPSILRIQQVVRGDSAAYFCASSPEVSYNEQFFGPGTRLTVL.

This chain joins TRBV4-2 and TRBJ2-1; 12 bases align to TRBD1. With 5 bases clipped from V and 7 bases from J, the junction kept 9 bases outside the gene matches. Per germline, CDR1 LGHNA and CDR2 YNFKEQ. The CDR3 totals 16 residues. The CDR3: CASSFSGTGGLNEQFF. The CDR3 DNA reads as TGTGCCAGCAGCTTTTCCGGGACAGGGGGCCTGAATGAGCAGTTCTTC.

There are many counts of this clonotype. The rearrangement uses TRBV6-1 and TRBJ2-4, with D perhaps TRBD1 (8 bases). Germline-derived CDR1 and CDR2 are MNHNS and SASEGT. V was shortened by 10 bases and J by 8 bases, with 12 bases between the two germline ends. The CDR3 sequence is 11 residues long. CDR3 bases: TGTGCCATAACAGGGGGGGACATTCAGTACTTC. Translated: CAITGGDIQYF.

This clonotype was seen ten or more times. The chain recombines TRBV10-1 with TRBJ2-5; 8 nucleotides agree with TRBD1. Germline values: CDR1 WNHNN, CDR2 SYGVQD (reference sequence). Trimming took 3 bases from V and 5 from J; bases not matched to a gene: 8. CDR3 length equals 15 residues. For the CDR3, the DNA is TGCGCCAGCAGTGACCCCGCAGGGGGCACGGAGACCCAGTACTTC. Translation: CASSDPAGGTETQYF.

This clonotype was observed many times. The chain joins TRBV20-1 to TRBJ2-3; the D is unclear. The V gene lost 3 bases and the J gene lost 1 base, with 11 bases spanning the gap. CDR3 size: 14 residues. CDR1 is DFQATT and CDR2 is SNEGSKA in the germline V gene (reference sequence). The CDR3 bases are TGCAGTGCTAGGGTGGGATCGGGCACAGATACGCAGTATTTT. Translating gives CSARVGSGTDTQYF.

This clonotype was recorded at least ten times. The chain links TRBV4-1 to TRBJ1-4; D call uncertain. The V end lost 5 bases, the J end lost 0 bases, and 13 bases lay between the germline ends. The CDR3 totals 16 residues. CDR1 and CDR2 (germline): MGHRA, YSYEKL. Here the CDR3 reads CASSISTVATNEKLFF. CDR3 nucleotide sequence: TGCGCCAGCAGCATATCGACGGTTGCAACTAATGAAAAACTGTTTTTT.

This clonotype has ten or more counts. The chain recombines TRBV5-1 with TRBJ1-1; 9 bases line up with TRBD1. Germline V gene data show CDR1 as SGHRS and CDR2 as YFSETQ. V trimming: 1 base; J trimming: 6 bases; junction bases outside the gene matches: 13. The CDR3 consists of 17 residues. The CDR3 reads CASSLKGQGPSAAEAFF. CDR3 bases: TGCGCCAGCAGCTTGAAAGGACAGGGGCCTTCCGCGGCTGAAGCTTTCTTT.

This clonotype has at least ten counts. The V and J genes are TRBV29-1 and TRBJ2-1; no clear D. This CDR3 has 11 residues. V lost 6 bases and J 7 bases, leaving 10 bases between the germline ends. Germline V lookup: CDR1 SQVTM, CDR2 ANQGSEA. CDR3 loop: CSVDLANEQFF. CDR3 nucleotides: TGCAGCGTCGACCTCGCGAATGAGCAGTTCTTC.

This clonotype was observed at least ten times. This chain connects TRBV5-1 to TRBJ2-1; tentative D call: TRBD2 (6 bases). This CDR3 has 16 residues. The germline V and J ends were trimmed by 0 bases and 3 bases, with 13 bases remaining between them. Germline CDR1 reads SGHRS; CDR2 reads YFSETQ. The CDR3 DNA is TGCGCCAGCAGCTTGGGGCTCGGCGGGGACTACAATGAGCAGTTCTTC. Its translation is CASSLGLGGDYNEQFF. Supplemented by reference TRBV5-1 and TRBJ2-1, the full variable domain reads KAGVTQTPRYLIKTRGQQVTLSCSPISGHRSVSWYQQTPGQGLQFLFEYFSETQRNKGNFPGRFSGRQFSNSRSEMNVSTLELGDSALYLCASSLGLGGDYNEQFFGPGTRLTVL.

This clonotype has at least ten counts. The chain has TRBV10-3 and TRBJ2-1, with D perhaps given as TRBD1 or TRBD2 (5 bases each). The CDR3 is 14 residues long. V was trimmed by 3 bases and J by 15 bases, leaving 21 bases between them. The germline CDR1 and CDR2 sequences are ENHRY and SYGVKD. The CDR3 nucleotides read TGTGCCATCAGTGATCCAAGCCCCGGGACCTTGTGGTTCTTC. Its translation: CAISDPSPGTLWFF.

This clonotype was recorded at least ten times. The rearrangement uses TRBV3-1 and TRBJ2-6, with D perhaps matching TRBD1 (5 bases). Trimming took off 1 base at V and 0 bases at J, with 10 bases between the two ends. The CDR3 is 17 residues long. The germline V gene encodes CDR1 LGHDT and CDR2 YNNKEL (reference sequence). The CDR3 spells CASSQADSYSGANVLTF. The CDR3, as DNA: TGTGCCAGCAGCCAAGCCGACAGTTACTCTGGGGCCAACGTCCTGACTTTC.

This clonotype was counted only a few times. V usage is TRBV29-1 and J usage is TRBJ2-1; D is undetermined. Looked up from germline, CDR1 is SQVTM and CDR2 is ANQGSEA. There are 15 residues in the CDR3. V was clipped by 5 bases and J by 1 base, with 15 bases between them. CDR3 loop: CSVLLGSLSYNEQFF. In DNA form, the CDR3 reads TGCAGCGTTTTGTTGGGGTCCTTATCCTACAATGAGCAGTTCTTC.